The subject of this entry is one T cell receptor beta chain. The data belong to a study of T cell changes during pregnancy in multiple sclerosis. Profiling relied on immunoSEQ multiplex PCR, and the TCRdb table lists in-frame clones only, not all of them. Of 50,000 to 65,000 clones listed, around 92% were seen once; the top ten hold under 0.95%. Germline V gene data show CDR1 as MNHNS and CDR2 as SASEGT. The CDR3 extends over 15 amino acids. V lost 5 bases and J lost 2, with 12 bases in between. The source is a female donor with multiple sclerosis, enrolled in a pregnancy study. This chain links TRBV6-1 with TRBJ2-2; D not resolved. The material sequenced was peripheral blood, taken in the first trimester of pregnancy. CDR3 in amino acids: CASSSDQLNTGELFF. In DNA, the CDR3 is TGTGCCAGCAGTAGCGACCAATTAAACACCGGGGAGCTGTTTTTT.